This entry lists 6 T cell receptor beta chains sequenced from one sample in a study of CD8 T cells in ankylosing spondylitis. TCRdb reprocessed the 5' RACE reads with MiXCR, giving one entry per CDR3 protein. The sample holds about 130,000 distinct CDR3 sequences, around 8.5% seen once. The specimen sequenced was blood, either unsorted or a sorted T cell fraction (not recorded which). The receptors come from a male donor with ankylosing spondylitis or in good health (not recorded which).

This clonotype was counted ten times or more. This CDR3 reads CSAIPRLRGYNEQFF. The CDR3 DNA reads TGCAGTGCTATCCCTAGACTTCGGGGCTATAATGAGCAGTTCTTC. The chain has TRBV20-1 and TRBJ2-1; D is possibly TRBD1 or TRBD2 (5 bases each). V lost 4 bases and J lost 7, with 20 bases in between. The germline CDR1 and CDR2 sequences are DFQATT and SNEGSKA (reference sequence). The CDR3 contains 15 residues.

This clonotype occurred many times. This sequence joins TRBV5-1 and TRBJ2-3, with D perhaps given as TRBD1 or TRBD2 (5 bases each). Per germline, CDR1 SGHRS and CDR2 YFSETQ. This CDR3 region has 15 residues. The ends were cut back, 3 bases at V and 4 bases at J, with 15 bases in the middle. CDR3 in amino acids: CASSSGTQRADTQYF. As DNA, the CDR3 is TGCGCCAGCAGCTCCGGGACCCAACGTGCAGATACGCAGTATTTT.

This clonotype was detected only a few times. V is TRBV3-1 and J is TRBJ2-2; 10 nucleotides align to TRBD1. The CDR3 covers 18 residues. Per germline, CDR1 LGHDT and CDR2 YNNKEL (reference sequence). V gave up 3 bases and J gave up 1 base; unmatched junction bases: 8. CDR3 sequence reads: CASSHPTGQGVNTGELFF. The CDR3 nucleotides read TGTGCCAGCAGCCATCCGACAGGACAGGGGGTGAACACCGGGGAGCTGTTTTTT.

This clonotype appeared many times. CDR3 nucleotides: TGTGCCAGCAGCCAAGGGACACTGAACACTGAAGCTTTCTTT. Translation gives CASSQGTLNTEAFF. The chain has TRBV3-1 and TRBJ1-1; a possible D gene is TRBD1 (5 bases). This CDR3 has 14 residues. From germline, CDR1 is LGHDT and CDR2 YNNKEL (reference sequence). V shed 1 base and J shed 0 bases, with 6 bases lying between them.

This clonotype showed up just once. A much larger clone is a single base away; this may be a read error. The chain recombines TRBV4-3 with TRBJ2-1; D may be TRBD1 (6 bases). V was trimmed by 4 bases and J by 5 bases, leaving 21 bases between them. Germline CDR1 and CDR2: LGHNA and YSLEER. CDR3 length: 17 amino acids. CDR3 region: CASSPGTLVFSDNEQFF. Here the CDR3 DNA reads TGCGCCAGCAGCCCCGGGACACTAGTTTTTTCCGACAATGAGCAGTTCTTC.

This clonotype was found many times. As DNA, the CDR3 is TGCAGTGCACTACCAGGGGGGGCGGGAGCCTACAATGAGCAGTTCTTC. It yields the protein CSALPGGAGAYNEQFF. This chain joins TRBV20-1 and TRBJ2-1; D could derive from TRBD1 or TRBD2 (7 bases each). CDR1 DFQATT and CDR2 SNEGSKA come from the germline V gene (reference sequence). V lost 6 bases to trimming and J lost 2 bases, with 20 bases between them. This CDR3 contains 16 residues.